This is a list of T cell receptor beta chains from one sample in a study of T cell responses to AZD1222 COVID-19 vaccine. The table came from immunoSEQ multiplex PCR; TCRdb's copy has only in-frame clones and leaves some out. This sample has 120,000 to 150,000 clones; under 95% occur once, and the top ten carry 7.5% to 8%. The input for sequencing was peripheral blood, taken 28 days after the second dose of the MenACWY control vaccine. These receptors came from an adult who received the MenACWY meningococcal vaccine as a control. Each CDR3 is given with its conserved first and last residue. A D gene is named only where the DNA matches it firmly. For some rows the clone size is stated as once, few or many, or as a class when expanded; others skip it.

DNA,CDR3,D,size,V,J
TGTGCCAGCAGCCAAGGGCCAGGGTATGGAAACACTGAAGCTTTCTTT,CASSQGPGYGNTEAFF,NA,NA,TRBV3-1/TRBV3-2,TRBJ1-1
TGCGCCAGCAGCCACGGGACAGGTGAAGCTTTCTTT,CASSHGTGEAFF,TRBD1,NA,TRBV4-3,TRBJ1-1
TGCGCCACGACCCAACTAGCGGGGGTCAACGAGCAGTACTTC,CATTQLAGVNEQYF,TRBD2,NA,TRBV10-2,TRBJ2-7
TGTGCCAGTGCCCCTAGCGAGGGTGGGTCCAACGTCCTGACTTTC,CASAPSEGGSNVLTF,NA,NA,TRBV19,TRBJ2-6
TGTGCCAGCAGCTTAACCAGGGTCACTGAAGCTTTCTTT,CASSLTRVTEAFF,NA,NA,TRBV7-3,TRBJ1-1
TGCGCCAGCAGCCAAGGGTTCGAACGGCAAGAGACCCAGTACTTC,CASSQGFERQETQYF,NA,NA,TRBV4-3,TRBJ2-5
TGTGCCAGCAGCTTGGGCAGAAATGAAGCTTTCTTT,CASSLGRNEAFF,NA,NA,TRBV7-9,TRBJ1-1
TGTGCCAGCAGTCTTGTAGGGACTAGCGGGAGGGCGGGAGATACGCAGTATTTT,CASSLVGTSGRAGDTQYF,TRBD2,NA,TRBV27,TRBJ2-3
TGTGCCAGCAGTTTTACCCCGAGAGACTACAATGAGCAGTTCTTC,CASSFTPRDYNEQFF,NA,NA,TRBV28,TRBJ2-1
TGTGCCAGCAGCAAACCCCGGGAAAATCAGCCCCAGCATTTT,CASSKPRENQPQHF,NA,NA,TRBV21-1,TRBJ1-5
TGTGCCAGCAGTGAGAGCTCCTACGAGCAGTACTTC,CASSESSYEQYF,NA,NA,TRBV6-2/TRBV6-3,TRBJ2-7
TGTGCCAGCAGTTACTCGATCTACGGAAATGAAGCTTTCTTT,CASSYSIYGNEAFF,NA,NA,TRBV6-5,TRBJ1-1
TGTGCCAGCACCCCAGGGACAGGGTATCAGTACTTC,CASTPGTGYQYF,TRBD1,NA,TRBV12-3/TRBV12-4,TRBJ2-7
TGTGCCAGCAGTGAAGGGGTAATGAGAGAGACCCAGTACTTC,CASSEGVMRETQYF,NA,NA,TRBV2,TRBJ2-5
TGTGCCAGCAGTGCACCAGCGGGGGGAACAGATACGCAGTATTTT,CASSAPAGGTDTQYF,TRBD2,few,TRBV2,TRBJ2-3
TGCACCAGCAGCCGTGGACAGGATATCCTACGGAATGAGCAGTTCTTC,CTSSRGQDILRNEQFF,NA,NA,TRBV1,TRBJ2-1
TGTGCCAGCAGCGTGCGACAGGTTACCTCTGGAAACACCATATATTTT,CASSVRQVTSGNTIYF,NA,NA,TRBV7-6,TRBJ1-3
TGTGCCAGCAGCCACCGTGCGACAGCGTACAATGAGCAGTTCTTC,CASSHRATAYNEQFF,NA,NA,TRBV5-8,TRBJ2-1
TGTGCCAGCAGGGCAGGTTCTAACTATGGCTACACCTTC,CASRAGSNYGYTF,NA,NA,TRBV7-9,TRBJ1-2
TGTGCCAGCAGCGTAGGGACTAGCGGTTATACAGATACGCAGTATTTT,CASSVGTSGYTDTQYF,TRBD2,NA,TRBV9,TRBJ2-3
TGTGCCAGCTCACCTGCTAGCGGGAGGGCCGTTGATACGCAGTATTTT,CASSPASGRAVDTQYF,TRBD2,NA,TRBV18,TRBJ2-3
TGTGCCAGCAGCGCTAAAGGGGGTCCGACCTACGAGCAGTACTTC,CASSAKGGPTYEQYF,NA,NA,TRBV9,TRBJ2-7
TGTGCCATCAGTGCAGAGACTAGCGGCCTTGGTGAGCAGTTCTTC,CAISAETSGLGEQFF,TRBD2,NA,TRBV10-3,TRBJ2-1
TGTGCCAGCAGTAACACAGGCGGCTACACCTTC,CASSNTGGYTF,NA,NA,TRBV6-1,TRBJ1-2
TGTGCCAGTAGTATGACAGGGCCTATAGCCAAAAACATTCAGTACTTC,CASSMTGPIAKNIQYF,TRBD1,NA,TRBV19,TRBJ2-4
TGTGCCAGCAGTTCTGAGGGCAATCAGCCCCAGCATTTT,CASSSEGNQPQHF,NA,NA,TRBV6-5,TRBJ1-5
TGTGCCAGCAGCCCAGGGTATAGCAATCAGCCCCAGCATTTT,CASSPGYSNQPQHF,NA,NA,TRBV7-2,TRBJ1-5
TGCACCAGCAGCCAAGATGCGCTGGCGCGGGGACACAATGAGCAGTTCTTC,CTSSQDALARGHNEQFF,NA,NA,TRBV1,TRBJ2-1
TGTGCCAGCAGCGGGGAGGAGGGGAACACCGGGGAGCTGTTTTTT,CASSGEEGNTGELFF,NA,NA,TRBV9,TRBJ2-2
TGTGCCAGCAGTATTCAGGGAATGACGGACACCGGGGAGCTGTTTTTT,CASSIQGMTDTGELFF,NA,NA,TRBV25-1,TRBJ2-2
TGTGCCAGCAGTTCTCTCCGGGACGTGGGGACTGAAGCTTTCTTT,CASSSLRDVGTEAFF,NA,NA,TRBV6-5,TRBJ1-1
TGTGCCAGCAGCCAATCGAGTTTTGGCTACACCTTC,CASSQSSFGYTF,NA,NA,TRBV3-1/TRBV3-2,TRBJ1-2
TGTGCCAGCAGTTTTGGGGACAGGGGAAACACTGAAGCTTTCTTT,CASSFGDRGNTEAFF,TRBD1,NA,TRBV27,TRBJ1-1
TGTGCCATCAGTGATGGGGTCACCGGGGAGCTGTTTTTT,CAISDGVTGELFF,NA,NA,TRBV10-3,TRBJ2-2
TGTGCCAGCCGGGAAACAGGAAAGGTCACTGAAGCTTTCTTT,CASRETGKVTEAFF,NA,NA,TRBV6-5,TRBJ1-1
TGTGCCAGCAGCCCGGGGATAGGGGGCAACTATGGCTACACCTTC,CASSPGIGGNYGYTF,TRBD1,NA,TRBV6-5,TRBJ1-2
TGTGCCACCAGCAGAGATTATGGGGAAGCGAACTCACCCCTCCACTTT,CATSRDYGEANSPLHF,NA,NA,TRBV15,TRBJ1-6
TGTGCCAGCAGTATAAGCACGGGGGTGCCCGGGGAGCTGTTTTTT,CASSISTGVPGELFF,NA,NA,TRBV6-5,TRBJ2-2
TGTGCCAGCAGCCCCGGGTGGGGGGGCCGGACTCGGCGAGAGACCCAGTACTTC,CASSPGWGGRTRRETQYF,NA,NA,TRBV5-6,TRBJ2-5
TGTGCCAGCAGTTCCAGCCCTACTAGCGGGGGGGGCAATGAGCAGTTCTTC,CASSSSPTSGGGNEQFF,TRBD2,NA,TRBV27,TRBJ2-1
TGTGCCAGTGGGGACAGGGTGGTTGGTTCACCCCTCCACTTT,CASGDRVVGSPLHF,TRBD1,NA,TRBV19,TRBJ1-6
TGTGCCAGCAGTTTATGGGGGCAGGGGTACAATGAGCAGTTCTTC,CASSLWGQGYNEQFF,NA,NA,TRBV28,TRBJ2-1
TGTGCCATCAGTGTCCCACCGAGACCCTACGAGCAGTACTTC,CAISVPPRPYEQYF,NA,NA,TRBV10-3,TRBJ2-7
TGTGCCAGCAGCCCCCCCGGGGGGCCCTACGAGCAGTACTTC,CASSPPGGPYEQYF,NA,NA,TRBV28,TRBJ2-7
TGCGCCAGCAGCTTGGGAGGGGCGGCCGGGGAGCTGTTTTTT,CASSLGGAAGELFF,NA,NA,TRBV5-1,TRBJ2-2
TGCGCCAGCTTAAGGACAGCGGGGGGTCAAGAGACCCAGTACTTC,CASLRTAGGQETQYF,TRBD2,NA,TRBV5-1,TRBJ2-5
TGTGCCAGCACCTCAGGGACAGGGAGTCAGCCCCAGCATTTT,CASTSGTGSQPQHF,TRBD1,NA,TRBV28,TRBJ1-5
TGCAGTGCTAGTTATGGCTACACCTTC,CSASYGYTF,NA,NA,TRBV20-1,TRBJ1-2
TGTGCCAGCAGCTTCGGACAGGGGACGTCACCCCTCCACTTT,CASSFGQGTSPLHF,TRBD1,NA,TRBV11-2,TRBJ1-6
TGTGCCAGCAGCTTGCGGGATCCCTACGAGCAGTACTTC,CASSLRDPYEQYF,NA,once,TRBV5-8,TRBJ2-7
TGTGCCAGCAGTGAAGCGTTCTTCAGGGAACGACAGCCCCAGCATTTT,CASSEAFFRERQPQHF,NA,NA,TRBV2,TRBJ1-5
TGTGCCAGCAGCTTATTAGGGGACTACCCCGGGAGAGGTAATGAGCAGTTCTTC,CASSLLGDYPGRGNEQFF,TRBD2,NA,TRBV7-2,TRBJ2-1